This TCR beta chain was sequenced in a study of technical replicates of blood from several donors. Produced via immunoSEQ multiplex PCR; TCRdb's table is partial and in-frame only. Altogether tens of thousands of clones are present, about 93% being singletons, with the ten largest covering 4.2%. The sequencing sample was made of PBMCs. This receptor was identified in a human donor in good health. Some clones in this sample may be carry-over from other donors' samples.

The CDR3 region has the DNA TGTGCCAGCAGCAGAGGGACAGGGGTCGGTAGCGAGACCCAGTACTTC. Protein sequence: CASSRGTGVGSETQYF. This chain connects TRBV2 to TRBJ2-5; TRBD1 agrees at 10 bases. Looked up from germline, CDR1 is SNHLY and CDR2 is FYNNEI. This CDR3 spans 16 amino acids. Trimming took 6 bases from V and 5 from J; bases not matched to a gene: 12.